This paragraph reports one T cell receptor beta chain. No antigen is known for it. This specimen belongs to a study of cytomegalovirus exposure and HLA in healthy donors. Study-level results: Reports credit the classifier with highly specific, highly sensitive diagnosis of cytomegalovirus status. In vitro confirmation showed three CMV-associated chains to be CMV antigen specific. TCR beta V segments were, for the most part, productive about 87% or about 30% of the time in an earlier analysis.

The CDR3 runs to 14 residues. V was pared by 5 bases and J by 14 bases, with 15 bases of the junction left unmatched. The germline gives CDR1 SGHVS, CDR2 FQNEAQ. Healthy bone marrow donors made up the donor group. Use of 60 Vbeta and 13 Jbeta primers characterized the PCR. The protocol was immunoSEQ multiplex PCR, while the TCRdb copy is restricted to in-frame clones and leaves out a portion. The sample gives around 150,000 clones, roughly 80% of which show up once; nearly 8.5% is in the top ten. Material: PBMCs. This rearrangement joins TRBV7-8 to TRBJ2-1; 7 bases agree with TRBD1. The origin of this receptor is a male donor in good health and CMV-seropositive. The CDR3 is CASSLLPGQSFEFF. DNA of the CDR3: TGTGCCAGCAGCCTATTGCCGGGACAGAGTTTTGAGTTCTTC.